This T cell receptor beta chain was sequenced for a study of T cells in Graves' hyperthyroidism and ophthalmopathy. In this sample, this clonotype turned up many times. Trimming took 2 bases from V and 6 from J; bases not matched to a gene: 1. The germline V gene encodes CDR1 LGHDT and CDR2 YNNKEL (reference sequence). The CDR3 extends over 13 amino acids. Amplified TCR beta CDR3 regions came from RNA transcripts. HTBI primers drove first-round RT-PCR of the TCR CDR3. A single record per CDR3 protein comes from TCRdb applying MiXCR to the multiplex PCR reads. Among some 350,000 distinct CDR3 sequences, about 13% were seen once, and the ten largest hold about a third.

The receptor comes from a woman aged 40 to 55 with Graves' ophthalmopathy. The sample consisted of blood. The chain combines TRBV3-1 with TRBJ2-7; 10 positions match TRBD1. CDR3 sequence reads: CASSQRTGGEQYF. The CDR3 DNA is TGTGCCAGCAGCCAAAGGACAGGGGGCGAGCAGTACTTC.